Reported below is one T cell receptor beta chain. No antigen is known for it. The sample belongs to a study of T cell responses to AZD1222 COVID-19 vaccine. Study results and caveats: Spike-specific TCR repertoires showed rising breadth and depth after two AZD1222 doses.

Assay: immunoSEQ multiplex PCR; the TCRdb copy retains only in-frame clones and omits some. The sample holds roughly 120,000 clones, 65% to 90% seen once. CDR3 length: 16 amino acids. Germline assignment: CDR1 SGHTA and CDR2 FQGNSA. After removal of 4 bases from V and 4 bases from J, the junction contained 8 bases not matched to a gene. Sequencing used peripheral blood, obtained on day 0 of AZD1222 vaccination. This TCR was recovered from an adult in good health. V gene TRBV7-2 combines with J gene TRBJ2-1; 9 bases are shared with TRBD2. Here the CDR3 DNA reads TGTGCCAGCAGCTCCAGAGGACTAGCGAATTACAATGAGCAGTTCTTC. Translating gives CASSSRGLANYNEQFF.